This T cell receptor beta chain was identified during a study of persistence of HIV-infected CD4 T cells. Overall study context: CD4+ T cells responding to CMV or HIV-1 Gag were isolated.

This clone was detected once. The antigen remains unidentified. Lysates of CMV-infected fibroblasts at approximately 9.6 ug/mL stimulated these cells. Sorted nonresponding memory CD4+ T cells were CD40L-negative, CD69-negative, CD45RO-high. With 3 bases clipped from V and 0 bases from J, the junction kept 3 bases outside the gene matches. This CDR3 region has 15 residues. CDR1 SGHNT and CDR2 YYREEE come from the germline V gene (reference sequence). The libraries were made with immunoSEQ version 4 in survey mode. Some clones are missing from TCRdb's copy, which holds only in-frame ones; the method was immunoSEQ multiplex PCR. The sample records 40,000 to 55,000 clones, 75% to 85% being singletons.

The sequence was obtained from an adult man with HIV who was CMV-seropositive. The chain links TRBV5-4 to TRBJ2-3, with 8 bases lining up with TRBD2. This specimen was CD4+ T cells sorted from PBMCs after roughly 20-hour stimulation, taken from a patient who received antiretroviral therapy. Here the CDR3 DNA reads TGTGCCAGCAGCTCGGGACTAGGGAGCACAGATACGCAGTATTTT. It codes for CASSSGLGSTDTQYF.